A single sample is the source of the 7 T cell receptor beta chains below, sequenced in a study of human CD8 memory T cell subsets. TCR beta libraries were made by UMI-labeled 5' RACE. TCRdb re-called the 5' RACE reads and gives one entry per CDR3 protein, without DNA. The listing contains about 17,000 distinct CDR3 sequences. The sequenced material came from CD8+ stem-like memory T cells (TSCM and TCM) sorted from PBMCs. As for subset: stem-like memory CD8 T cells (TSTEM), CCR7+ PD-1- TIGIT-. The receptors derive from a human donor in good health.

The V gene is TRBV4-3, the J gene TRBJ2-1; the TCRdb D gene call, TRBD1, has no DNA to confirm it. Germline V gene data show CDR1 as LGHNA and CDR2 as YSLEER. The CDR3 loop spans 17 amino acids. CDR3 sequence reads: CASSQDPVGQGAHEQFF.

The V call is TRBV20-1, the J call TRBJ2-7; TCRdb's D call, TRBD1, is unchecked because there is no DNA. The V gene's germline CDR1 is DFQATT and CDR2 SNEGSKA (reference sequence). This CDR3 is 15 amino acids long. CDR3 region: CSASDIYDRVYEQYF.

The genes are TRBV20-1 and TRBJ2-7; TCRdb picks TRBD2, but there is no DNA to check that call. CDR3 size: 12 residues. The germline CDR1 and CDR2 sequences are DFQATT and SNEGSKA (reference sequence). This CDR3 is CSARETSREQYF.

The chain couples TRBV28 to TRBJ2-5; the D call of TRBD2 rests on TCRdb alone, since no DNA is present to check it. CDR3 size: 17 residues. Germline V lookup: CDR1 MDHEN, CDR2 SYDVKM. This chain's CDR3 is CASSFPGTSGIQETQYF.

This chain joins TRBV28 and TRBJ2-7; no DNA is available, so the TRBD2 call from TCRdb remains unchecked. Germline CDR1 and CDR2: MDHEN and SYDVKM. CDR3 length: 16 residues. CDR3: CASSPPAGRGAYEQYF.

The rearrangement joins TRBV6-2 or TRBV6-3 to TRBJ2-1; no DNA is available, so the TRBD2 call from TCRdb remains unchecked. Germline lookup yields CDR1 MNHEY and CDR2 SVGEGT. The CDR3 is made up of 13 amino acids. The CDR3 spells CASSTSGYNEQFF.

The rearrangement uses TRBV21-1 and TRBJ1-1; the D gene TCRdb calls, TRBD1, cannot be checked with no DNA. TRBV21-1 is shown as a pseudogene. CDR3 length: 21 amino acids. The CDR3 sequence: CASSNIGTVGASLSLNTEAFF.